The clone carrying this T cell receptor (beta chain) is a singleton in its sample. Its antigen is unknown. The data derive from a study of blood T cells in healthy people across ages. The CDR3 consists of 14 residues. CDR1 is SGHTA and CDR2 is FQGNSA in the germline V gene. V lost 1 base and J 9 bases, leaving 13 bases between the germline ends. Sample-barcoded 5' priming and a J-beta primer mix drove a second PCR of 7 to 11 cycles. TCRdb re-called the 5' RACE reads with MiXCR, one entry per CDR3 protein. Of about 810,000 distinct CDR3 sequences in the sample, about 36% were seen once. Whole-study findings and limits: Unknown CMV status may confound age-related changes in expanded clones.

The material sequenced was blood. The rearrangement links TRBV7-2 to TRBJ2-1, with a weak D call TRBD1 (6 bases). The source of this sequence is a man between 18 and 29 years old in good health. CDR3 DNA sequence: TGTGCCAGCAGCTTAGAAGGTGGGGGCGTTGAGCAGTTCTTC. It yields the protein CASSLEGGGVEQFF.